These 21 T cell receptor beta chains were sequenced from one sample in a study of T cells in Graves' hyperthyroidism and ophthalmopathy. Amplification of TCR beta CDR3 regions was performed using RNA transcripts as template. A first-round RT-PCR of the TCR CDR3 used the HTBI primer set. MiXCR, applied by TCRdb to the multiplex PCR reads, yields one record per CDR3 protein. The sample has 500,000 to 650,000 distinct CDR3 sequences; 40% to 50% are singletons. Sequenced: peripheral blood or thyroid tissue (not recorded which). These receptors were obtained from an adult woman with Graves' disease, either hyperthyroidism or ophthalmopathy (not recorded which).

The chain uses TRBV11-2 and TRBJ2-7, with 9 nucleotides matching TRBD1. This CDR3 has 14 amino acids. Trimming took 5 bases from V and 5 from J; bases not matched to a gene: 7. The V gene's germline CDR1 is SGHAT and CDR2 FQNNGV. The CDR3 bases are TGTGCCAGCAGCCCGCCGGGACAGGGACACGAGCAGTACTTC. Translated, it gives CASSPPGQGHEQYF. Full variable domain (rest looked up from reference TRBV11-2 and TRBJ2-7): EAGVAQSPRYKIIEKRQSVAFWCNPISGHATLYWYQQILGQGPKLLIQFQNNGVVDDSQLPKDRFSAERLKGVDSTLKIQPAKLEDSAVYLCASSPPGQGHEQYFGPGTRLTVT.

On this clonotype itself: As the CDR3 is not closed by the conserved phenylalanine or tryptophan, this likely results from a read error. Because the CDR3's place on the DNA is in doubt, the DNA is left out and the CDR3 is given as listed by TCRdb. V gene TRBV10-3 combines with J gene TRBJ2-5; the D segment call TRBD1 is taken from the table without a DNA check. From its first to its last residue, the CDR3 has 17 amino acids. Germline V gene sequence: CDR1 ENHRY, CDR2 SYGVKD. The CDR3 reads CAISESRDGAYGYTFGS.

J is TRBJ1-1 and V is TRBV9; D unresolved. V lost 0 bases and J 3 bases, leaving 12 bases between the germline ends. CDR1 and CDR2 (germline): SGDLS, YYNGEE. The length of the CDR3 is 15 residues. The CDR3 is CASSVGGEGHTEAFF. CDR3 DNA sequence: TGTGCCAGCAGCGTAGGCGGGGAAGGGCACACTGAAGCTTTCTTT.

The chain joins TRBV9 to TRBJ1-3; D is possibly TRBD1 (6 bases). Germline lookup yields CDR1 SGDLS and CDR2 YYNGEE. Deletions cut 0 bases from V and 4 bases from J, with 11 bases between. This CDR3 comprises 15 residues. Here the CDR3 DNA reads TGTGCCAGCAGCGTAGCACAGGGCCTCGGAAACACCATATATTTT. Its protein is CASSVAQGLGNTIYF.

The chain links TRBV7-2 to TRBJ2-2; 10 bases align to TRBD2. CDR1 is SGHTA, CDR2 FQGNSA, per germline. The CDR3 is 16 amino acids. V trimming: 4 bases; J trimming: 7 bases; junction bases outside the gene matches: 9. CDR3 in amino acids: CASSSPSGSIGGELFF. Written as DNA, the CDR3 is TGTGCCAGCAGCTCTCCTAGCGGGAGCATAGGCGGGGAGCTGTTTTTT.

As regards this clonotype: One end of the junction varies from germline; a read error may be responsible. The rearrangement uses TRBV15 and TRBJ2-5, with D tentatively TRBD2 (5 bases). This CDR3 is 12 amino acids long. Germline CDR1 and CDR2: LNHNV and YYDKDF (reference sequence). The DNA for the CDR3 is TGTGCCACCAGCAGAGAGGGAGAGATCCAGTACTTC. Encoded protein: CATSREGEIQYF.

To note about this clonotype: The CDR3 ends on some other residue instead of the conserved phenylalanine or tryptophan, so this is likely a read error. This chain uses TRBV7-2 with TRBJ1-4; maybe TRBD1 (5 bases). The V and J ends lost 8 bases and 7 bases respectively, with 14 bases between them. The CDR3 contains 13 residues. Germline lookup yields CDR1 SGHTA and CDR2 FQGNSA. CDR3 protein: CASSAWGFEKLFL. The CDR3 bases are TGTGCCAGCTCTGCTTGGGGGTTTGAAAAACTGTTTCTT.

The DNA for the CDR3 is TGTGCCAGCAGCCGTGGGGACAGGGATAGAGAGACCCAGTACTTC. Translated, it gives CASSRGDRDRETQYF. V usage is TRBV7-3 and J usage is TRBJ2-5; TRBD1 matches at 9 bases. Germline V gene data show CDR1 as SGHTA and CDR2 as FQGTGA. This CDR3 comprises 15 residues. V trimming: 5 bases; J trimming: 4 bases; junction bases outside the gene matches: 8.

This clonotype occurred many times. The rearrangement links TRBV7-9 to TRBJ2-7, with D perhaps TRBD2 (5 bases). V lost 7 bases and J 5 bases, leaving 9 bases between the germline ends. The CDR3 has 11 residues. Looked up from germline, CDR1 is SEHNR and CDR2 is FQNEAQ (reference sequence). The CDR3 spells CASIGGNEQYF. The CDR3 DNA sequence: TGTGCCAGCATTGGAGGTAACGAGCAGTACTTC.

V usage is TRBV5-5 and J usage is TRBJ2-7; D not resolved. Germline V gives CDR1 SGHKS, CDR2 YYEKEE (reference sequence). CDR3 length equals 15 residues. V lost 4 bases, J lost 7 bases, and 21 bases lay in between. Here the CDR3 reads CASSLRVSGLGEQYF. The CDR3 DNA is TGTGCCAGCAGCCTTCGGGTCTCCGGGCTCGGTGAGCAGTACTTC.

The chain uses TRBV6-1 and TRBJ2-2; the D gene could be TRBD1 or TRBD2 (5 bases each). The CDR3 is 14 amino acids. Between the trimmed V and J ends, which lost 2 bases and 4 bases, there was a span of 8 bases. Germline loops: CDR1 MNHNS, CDR2 SASEGT. CDR3: CASSEIGATGELFF. DNA for the CDR3: TGTGCCAGCAGTGAAATCGGGGCCACCGGGGAGCTGTTTTTT.

This clonotype showed up just a few times. The genes are TRBV5-6 and TRBJ1-1; weak D call: TRBD1 (5 bases). CDR1 is SGHDT, CDR2 YYEEEE, per germline. The CDR3 is 16 amino acids. V shed 4 bases and J shed 8 bases, with 24 bases lying between them. CDR3 sequence (DNA): TGTGCCAGCAGCCCCCCGGGGGGGAGGGTGTCTGCGGAAGCTTTCTTT. Residues: CASSPPGGRVSAEAFF.

The chain joins TRBV7-2 to TRBJ2-5, with 7 bases aligning to TRBD1. The junction had 8 bases not matched to a gene; V was cut back by 5 bases and J by 2 bases. Germline-derived CDR1 and CDR2 are SGHTA and FQGNSA. The CDR3 runs to 15 residues. The CDR3 spells CASSAEPGQQETQYF. The CDR3 bases are TGTGCCAGCAGCGCAGAACCGGGACAGCAAGAGACCCAGTACTTC.

The chain's CDR3 is CASKGEGLYGYTF. The DNA of the CDR3 is TGTGCCTCCAAGGGGGAAGGACTCTATGGCTACACCTTC. The chain has TRBV7-2 and TRBJ1-2; perhaps TRBD1 as D (6 bases). V lost 11 bases, J lost 4 bases, and 17 bases lay in between. CDR1 is SGHTA, CDR2 FQGNSA, per germline. This CDR3 comprises 13 residues.

This clonotype was observed a few times. The genes are TRBV25-1 and TRBJ2-7; D is perhaps TRBD1 (6 bases). CDR3 length: 13 amino acids. CDR1 is MGHDK and CDR2 is SYGVNS in the germline V gene. Trimming took 4 bases from V and 5 from J, leaving 12 bases between them. CDR3 in amino acids: CASSAPYRDEQYF. CDR3 sequence (DNA): TGTGCCAGCAGTGCGCCTTACAGGGACGAGCAGTACTTC.

This clonotype was detected many times. The chain recombines TRBV4-2 with TRBJ2-5, with TRBD1 matching over 9 bases. This CDR3 has 13 residues. The V gene end was trimmed by 6 bases and the J gene end by 4 bases; junction bases not matched to a gene: 3. Germline V gene sequence: CDR1 LGHNA, CDR2 YNFKEQ. CDR3 sequence (DNA): TGTGCCAGCAGGGCGACAGGGGGAGAGACCCAGTACTTC. As protein: CASRATGGETQYF.

Only one count was recorded for this clonotype. The V gene is TRBV15, the J gene TRBJ2-2, with D maybe TRBD2 (5 bases). V was cut by 0 bases and J by 2 bases, with 7 bases left in between. Germline CDR1 reads LNHNV; CDR2 reads YYDKDF (reference sequence). The CDR3 is made up of 15 amino acids. The CDR3 DNA reads TGTGCCACCAGCAGAGATGCGGGTAACACCGGGGAGCTGTTTTTT. This translates into CATSRDAGNTGELFF. The full variable domain, completed using reference TRBV15 and TRBJ2-2, is DAMVIQNPRYQVTQFGKPVTLSCSQTLNHNVMYWYQQKSSQAPKLLFHYYDKDFNNEADTPDNFQSRRPNTSFCFLDIRSPGLGDTAMYLCATSRDAGNTGELFFGEGSRLTVL.

The chain uses TRBV5-1 and TRBJ2-7; 7 bases match TRBD2. This CDR3 is built from 20 residues. Per germline, CDR1 SGHRS and CDR2 YFSETQ. V shed 4 bases and J 2 bases; nucleotides not matched to a gene: 24. CDR3 nucleotide sequence: TGCGCCAGCAGCCGTACCAACCACCTATCCCGGGAGGCAGGGACCTACGAGCAGTACTTC. As protein: CASSRTNHLSREAGTYEQYF.

The chain links TRBV7-9 to TRBJ1-3; D is undetermined. The CDR3 has 16 residues. Germline V lookup: CDR1 SEHNR, CDR2 FQNEAQ (reference sequence). V gave up 4 bases and J gave up 0 bases, with 13 bases separating them. The CDR3: CASSYRTESSGNTIYF. The CDR3 nucleotides read TGTGCCAGCAGCTATAGGACGGAAAGCTCTGGAAACACCATATATTTT.

This clonotype was observed many times. This sequence joins TRBV7-9 and TRBJ1-3; 7 bases are a match to TRBD1. CDR3 length equals 17 residues. V lost 5 bases to trimming and J lost 2 bases; unmatched junction nucleotides: 12. Germline loops: CDR1 SEHNR, CDR2 FQNEAQ (reference sequence). The CDR3 DNA reads as TGTGCCAGCAGCCCGTCGAAGGGACAGTTTACTGGAAACACCATATATTTT. Protein: CASSPSKGQFTGNTIYF.

The chain carries TRBV7-9 and TRBJ2-5; weak D call: TRBD1 (5 bases). CDR1 SEHNR and CDR2 FQNEAQ come from the germline V gene (reference sequence). The CDR3 contains 18 residues. Trimming took off 5 bases at V and 0 bases at J, with 22 bases between the two ends. The CDR3 here is CASSVDSGFSEYQETQYF. The CDR3 region has the DNA TGTGCCAGCAGCGTAGACAGTGGATTTTCGGAATACCAAGAGACCCAGTACTTC.